This TCR beta chain was observed in a study of identical twins. General study points: Out-of-frame beta chain sequences displayed weaker excess sharing between twins. Excess low generation probability was seen in twin-shared out-of-frame alpha sequences.

Comment on this clonotype: Its antigen is not identified.

Template switching added a universal primer site; cDNA carried unique molecular identifiers. TCRdb used MiXCR to reprocess the 5' RACE reads, holding one entry per CDR3 protein. The sample has 400,000 to 550,000 distinct CDR3 sequences, roughly a quarter seen once; the top ten hold 2.9%. Germline V CDR1 and CDR2: ENHRY, SYGVKD. V trimming: 2 bases; J trimming: 5 bases; junction bases outside the gene matches: 4. This CDR3 region has 15 residues. This sample also appeared in a second study, on T cells expressing NK-cell markers. That paper states: The CD3+CD56-NKG2C+ fraction was also led by these clonotypes in several donors.

The clonotype was recovered from a woman aged 18-35 years in good health. The material sequenced was CD4+ T cells sorted from blood. This chain joins TRBV10-3 and TRBJ2-1, with TRBD2 identical over 9 bases. The DNA of the CDR3 is TGTGCCATCAGTGAGGTTAGCGGGAGAGACAATGAGCAGTTCTTC. It codes for CAISEVSGRDNEQFF.